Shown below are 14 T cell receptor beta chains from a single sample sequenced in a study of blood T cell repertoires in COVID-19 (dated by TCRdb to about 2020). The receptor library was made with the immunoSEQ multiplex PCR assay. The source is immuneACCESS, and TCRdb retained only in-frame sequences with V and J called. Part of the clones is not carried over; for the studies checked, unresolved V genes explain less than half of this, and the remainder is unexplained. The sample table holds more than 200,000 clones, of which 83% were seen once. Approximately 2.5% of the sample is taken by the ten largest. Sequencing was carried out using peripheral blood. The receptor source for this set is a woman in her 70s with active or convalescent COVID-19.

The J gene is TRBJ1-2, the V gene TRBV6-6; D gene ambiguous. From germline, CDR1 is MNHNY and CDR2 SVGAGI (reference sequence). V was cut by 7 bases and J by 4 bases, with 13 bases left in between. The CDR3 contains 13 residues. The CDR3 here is CASTGGFLYGYTF. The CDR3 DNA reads TGTGCCAGCACCGGAGGCTTCCTCTATGGCTACACCTTC.

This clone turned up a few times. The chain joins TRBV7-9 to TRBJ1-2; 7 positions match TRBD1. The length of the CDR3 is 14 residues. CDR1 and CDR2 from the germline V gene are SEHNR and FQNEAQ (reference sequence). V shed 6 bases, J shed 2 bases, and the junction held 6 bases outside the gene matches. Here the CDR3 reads CASSPGQANYGYTF. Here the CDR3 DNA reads TGTGCCAGCAGTCCCGGACAGGCCAACTATGGCTACACCTTC. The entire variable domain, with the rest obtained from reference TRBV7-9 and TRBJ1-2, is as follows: DTGVSQNPRHKITKRGQNVTFRCDPISEHNRLYWYRQTLGQGPEFLTYFQNEAQLEKSRLLSDRFSAERPKGSFSTLEIQRTEQGDSAMYLCASSPGQANYGYTFGSGTRLTVV.

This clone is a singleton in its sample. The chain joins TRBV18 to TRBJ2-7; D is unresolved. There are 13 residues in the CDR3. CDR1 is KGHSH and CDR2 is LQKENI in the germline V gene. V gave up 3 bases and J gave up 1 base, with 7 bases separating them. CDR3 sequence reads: CASSPMESYEQYF. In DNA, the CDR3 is TGTGCCAGCTCACCCATGGAGTCCTACGAGCAGTACTTC.

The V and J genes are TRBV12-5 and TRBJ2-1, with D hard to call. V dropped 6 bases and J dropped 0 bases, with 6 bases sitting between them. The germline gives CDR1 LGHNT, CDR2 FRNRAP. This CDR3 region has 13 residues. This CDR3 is CASGRISYNEQFF. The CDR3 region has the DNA TGTGCTAGTGGGCGGATCTCCTACAATGAGCAGTTCTTC.

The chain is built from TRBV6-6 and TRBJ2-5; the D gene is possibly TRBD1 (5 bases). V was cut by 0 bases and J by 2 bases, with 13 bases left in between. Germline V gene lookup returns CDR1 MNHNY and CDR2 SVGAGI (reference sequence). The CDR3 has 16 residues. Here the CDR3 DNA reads TGTGCCAGCAGTTACTCGCCGGTGCAGGGACAAGAGACCCAGTACTTC. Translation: CASSYSPVQGQETQYF.

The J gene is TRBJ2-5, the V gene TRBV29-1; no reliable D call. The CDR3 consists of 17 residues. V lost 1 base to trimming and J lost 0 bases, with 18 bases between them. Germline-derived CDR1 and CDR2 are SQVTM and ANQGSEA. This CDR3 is CSVEGRRHDKYQETQYF. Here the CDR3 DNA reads TGCAGCGTTGAAGGCAGGCGCCACGACAAGTACCAAGAGACCCAGTACTTC.

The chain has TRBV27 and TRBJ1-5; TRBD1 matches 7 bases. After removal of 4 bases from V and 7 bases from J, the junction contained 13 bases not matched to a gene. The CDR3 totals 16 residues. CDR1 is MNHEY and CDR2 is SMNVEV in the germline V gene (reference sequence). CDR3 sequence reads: CASSSRTGPRGQPQHF. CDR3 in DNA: TGTGCCAGCAGTTCTCGGACAGGTCCCCGGGGCCAGCCCCAGCATTTT.

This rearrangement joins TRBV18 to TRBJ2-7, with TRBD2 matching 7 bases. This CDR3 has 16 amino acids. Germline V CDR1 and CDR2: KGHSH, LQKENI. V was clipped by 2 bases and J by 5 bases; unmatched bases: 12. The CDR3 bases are TGTGCCAGCTCACCAAGCGCGGGAGTACTAGGCCACGAGCAGTACTTC. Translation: CASSPSAGVLGHEQYF.

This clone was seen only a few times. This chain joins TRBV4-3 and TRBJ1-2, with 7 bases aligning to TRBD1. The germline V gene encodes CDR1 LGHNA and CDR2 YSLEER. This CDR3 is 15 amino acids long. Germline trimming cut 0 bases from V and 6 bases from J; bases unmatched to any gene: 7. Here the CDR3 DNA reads TGCGCCAGCAGCCAAGATGGGACAGTACCTAATGGCTACACCTTC. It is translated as CASSQDGTVPNGYTF.

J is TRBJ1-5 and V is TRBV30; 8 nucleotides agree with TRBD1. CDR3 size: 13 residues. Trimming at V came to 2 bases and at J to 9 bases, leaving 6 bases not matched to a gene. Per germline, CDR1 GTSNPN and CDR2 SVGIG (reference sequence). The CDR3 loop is CAWSTTGGVPQHF. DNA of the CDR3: TGTGCCTGGAGTACAACAGGGGGTGTGCCCCAGCATTTT.

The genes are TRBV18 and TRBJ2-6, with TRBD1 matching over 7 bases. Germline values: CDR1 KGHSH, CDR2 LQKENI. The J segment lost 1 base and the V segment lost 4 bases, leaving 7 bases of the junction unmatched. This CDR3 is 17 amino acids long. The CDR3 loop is CASSLRQGSSGANVLTF. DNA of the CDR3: TGTGCCAGCTCACTACGACAGGGTAGTTCTGGGGCCAACGTCCTGACTTTC.

CDR3 in amino acids: CASSPLGSGNTDTQYF. The CDR3 DNA reads TGTGCCAGCAGCCCCCTTGGTAGCGGCAACACAGATACGCAGTATTTT. The rearrangement links TRBV7-2 to TRBJ2-3, with D possibly TRBD2 on 6 matching bases. This CDR3 contains 16 residues. Between the trimmed V and J ends, which lost 5 bases and 2 bases, there was a span of 17 bases. The germline V gene encodes CDR1 SGHTA and CDR2 FQGNSA.

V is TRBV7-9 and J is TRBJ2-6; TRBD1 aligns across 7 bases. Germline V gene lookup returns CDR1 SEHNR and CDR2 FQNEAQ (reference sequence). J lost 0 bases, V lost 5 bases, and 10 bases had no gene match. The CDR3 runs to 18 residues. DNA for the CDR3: TGTGCCAGCAGCCCCTCGCAGGGACAGAGCTCTGGGGCCAACGTCCTGACTTTC. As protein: CASSPSQGQSSGANVLTF.

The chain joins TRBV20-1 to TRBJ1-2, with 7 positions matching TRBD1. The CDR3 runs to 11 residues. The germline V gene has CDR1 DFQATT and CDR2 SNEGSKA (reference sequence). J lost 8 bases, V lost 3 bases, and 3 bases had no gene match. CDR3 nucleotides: TGCAGTGCTAGGACAGGGAAAGGCTACACCTTC. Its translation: CSARTGKGYTF.